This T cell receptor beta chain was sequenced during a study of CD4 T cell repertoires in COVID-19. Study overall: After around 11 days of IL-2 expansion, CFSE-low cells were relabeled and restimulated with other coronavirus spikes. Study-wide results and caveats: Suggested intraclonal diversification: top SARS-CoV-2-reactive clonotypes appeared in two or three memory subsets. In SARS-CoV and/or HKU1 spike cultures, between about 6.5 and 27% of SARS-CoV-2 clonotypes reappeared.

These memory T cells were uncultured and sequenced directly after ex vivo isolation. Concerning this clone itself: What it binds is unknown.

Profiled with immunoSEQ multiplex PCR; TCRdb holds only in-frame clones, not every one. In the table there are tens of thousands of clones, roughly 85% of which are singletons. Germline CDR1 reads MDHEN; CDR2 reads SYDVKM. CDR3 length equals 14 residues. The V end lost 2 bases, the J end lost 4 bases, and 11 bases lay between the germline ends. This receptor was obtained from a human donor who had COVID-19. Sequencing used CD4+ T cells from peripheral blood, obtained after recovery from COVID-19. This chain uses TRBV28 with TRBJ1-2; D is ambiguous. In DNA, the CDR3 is TGTGCCAGCAGTTTAGGTCAGTCTAGCTATGGCTACACCTTC. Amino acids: CASSLGQSSYGYTF.